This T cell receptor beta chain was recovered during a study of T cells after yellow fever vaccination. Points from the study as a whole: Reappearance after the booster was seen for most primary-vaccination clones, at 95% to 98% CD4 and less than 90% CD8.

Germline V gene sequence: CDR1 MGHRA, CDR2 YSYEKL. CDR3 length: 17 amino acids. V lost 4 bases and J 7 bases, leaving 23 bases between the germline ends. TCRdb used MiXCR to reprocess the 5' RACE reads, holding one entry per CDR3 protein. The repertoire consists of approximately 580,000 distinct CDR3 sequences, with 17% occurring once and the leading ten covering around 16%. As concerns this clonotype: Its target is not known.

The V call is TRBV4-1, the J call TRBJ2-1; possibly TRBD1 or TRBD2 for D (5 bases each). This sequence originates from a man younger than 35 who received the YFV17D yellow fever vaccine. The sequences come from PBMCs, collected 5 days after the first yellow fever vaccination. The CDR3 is CASSLSPPGTAINEQFF. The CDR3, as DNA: TGCGCCAGCAGCCTCTCTCCTCCCGGGACCGCCATAAATGAGCAGTTCTTC.